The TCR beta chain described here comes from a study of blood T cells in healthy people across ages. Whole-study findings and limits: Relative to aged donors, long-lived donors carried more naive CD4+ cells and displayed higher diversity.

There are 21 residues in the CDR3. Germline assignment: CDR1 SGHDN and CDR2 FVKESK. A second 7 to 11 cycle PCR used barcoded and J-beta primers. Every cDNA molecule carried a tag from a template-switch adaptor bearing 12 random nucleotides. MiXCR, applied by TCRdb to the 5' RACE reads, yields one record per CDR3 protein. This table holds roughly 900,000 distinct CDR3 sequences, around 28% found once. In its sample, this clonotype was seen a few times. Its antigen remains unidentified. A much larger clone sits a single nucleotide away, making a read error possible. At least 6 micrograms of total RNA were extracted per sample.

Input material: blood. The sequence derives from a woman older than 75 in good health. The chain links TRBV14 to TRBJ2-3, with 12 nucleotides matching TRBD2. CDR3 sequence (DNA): TGTGCCTGCAGCCAAAGATTACTAGCGGGGGGTCCGCTCCATAGCACAGATACGCAGTATTTT. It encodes CACSQRLLAGGPLHSTDTQYF. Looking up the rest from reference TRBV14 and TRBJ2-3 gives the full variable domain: EAGVTQFPSHSVIEKGQTVTLRCDPISGHDNLYWYRRVMGKEIKFLLHFVKESKQDESGMPNNRFLAERTGGTYSTLKVQPAELEDSGVYFCACSQRLLAGGPLHSTDTQYFGPGTRLTVL.